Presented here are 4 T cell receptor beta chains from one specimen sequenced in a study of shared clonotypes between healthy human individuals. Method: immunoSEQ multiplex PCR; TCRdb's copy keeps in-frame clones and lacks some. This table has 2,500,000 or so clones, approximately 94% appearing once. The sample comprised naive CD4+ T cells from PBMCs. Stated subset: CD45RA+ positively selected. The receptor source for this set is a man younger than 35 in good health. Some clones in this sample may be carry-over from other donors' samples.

CDR3 DNA: TGTGCCAGCAGTTCAGTCTTCTCCTATGGCTACACCTTC. This encodes CASSSVFSYGYTF. The chain is built from TRBV28 and TRBJ1-2; unclear D gene. The CDR3 runs 13 residues. V was cut by 4 bases and J by 4 bases, with 10 bases left in between. CDR1 is MDHEN, CDR2 SYDVKM, per germline.

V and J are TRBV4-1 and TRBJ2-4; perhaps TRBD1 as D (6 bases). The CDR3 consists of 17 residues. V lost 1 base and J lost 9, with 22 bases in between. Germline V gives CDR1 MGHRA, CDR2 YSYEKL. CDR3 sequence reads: CASSQGGGAGEGGIQYF. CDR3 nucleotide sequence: TGCGCCAGCAGCCAAGGAGGAGGCGCAGGGGAAGGAGGCATTCAGTACTTC.

The CDR3 protein is CASSLDLRSGANVLTF. The DNA of the CDR3 is TGTGCCAGCAGTTTAGACCTTAGGTCTGGGGCCAACGTCCTGACTTTC. The chain has TRBV28 and TRBJ2-6; D gene uncertain. Germline-derived CDR1 and CDR2 are MDHEN and SYDVKM. The V and J ends lost 2 bases and 1 base respectively, with 9 bases between them. The CDR3 has 16 residues.

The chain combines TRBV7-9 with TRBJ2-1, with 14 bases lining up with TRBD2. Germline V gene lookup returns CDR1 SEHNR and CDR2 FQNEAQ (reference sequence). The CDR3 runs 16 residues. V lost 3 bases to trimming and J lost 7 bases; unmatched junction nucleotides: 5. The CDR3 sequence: CASSLMGLAGANEQFF. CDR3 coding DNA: TGTGCCAGCAGCTTGATGGGACTAGCGGGAGCAAATGAGCAGTTCTTC.